Below are 4 T cell receptor beta chains sequenced from a single sample in a study of TET2 disruption in CD19-targeted CAR T cells. Antigens for these TCRs are unknown. TCRdb's table, derived via immunoSEQ multiplex PCR, lists solely in-frame clones and lacks some. This sample's table reports approximately 27,000 clones. Treatment here: autologous CTL019 cells: CD19 CAR with 4-1BB and CD3 zeta domains. The material sequenced was CD8- CAR+ T cells sorted from cultured blood T cells, taken for CD19 CAR T cell therapy. As to subset: CD8-negative CAR-positive T cells from the infusion product. Receptor source: a man between 65 and 85 years old with chronic lymphocytic leukemia.

Remarks on this clone: The read is 3 residues too short to cover the CDR3 end, so that end is filled in from the germline J gene. The chain has TRBV7-9 and TRBJ1-2; 7 nucleotides line up with TRBD1. Germline V gives CDR1 SEHNR, CDR2 FQNEAQ (reference sequence). The V and J ends lost 1 base and 7 bases, in that order; junction bases with no gene match: 6. The CDR3 runs to 14 residues. The DNA read from the CDR3 is TGTGCCAGCAGCTTAGGACAGGGAGTCGGTGGC. Translating gives CASSLGQGVGG. The full CDR3 protein reads CASSLGQGVGGYTF.

With respect to this clone: The read stops 3 residues short of the end of the CDR3; the missing end is completed from the germline J gene. This chain joins TRBV7-9 and TRBJ2-5, with 10 bases lining up with TRBD1. The CDR3 is made up of 14 amino acids. The trim removed 4 bases at V and 4 bases at J, leaving 3 bases unmatched. Germline V lookup: CDR1 SEHNR, CDR2 FQNEAQ (reference sequence). CDR3 DNA, as far as it was read: TGTGCCAGCAGCTCCCGACAGGGGGCAGAGACC. Residues: CASSSRQGAET. The CDR3 in its entirety is CASSSRQGAETQYF.

The part of the CDR3 DNA that was read is TGTGCCAGCACCCGGGGGGCGTACGAG. Its translation is CASTRGAYE. The full CDR3 reads CASTRGAYEQYF. This chain connects TRBV6-2 or TRBV6-3 to TRBJ2-7, with D possibly being TRBD2 (7 bases). The missing CDR3 end, 3 residues past where the read stops, is filled in from the germline J gene. The CDR3 length is 12 residues. Germline assignment: CDR1 MNHEY and CDR2 SVGEGT. V was clipped by 7 bases and J by 4 bases, with 11 bases between them.

As concerns this clone: From the germline J gene comes the end of the CDR3, since the read stops 3 residues before it. The rearrangement uses TRBV4-1 and TRBJ2-7, with a weak D call TRBD1 (5 bases). The CDR3 has 14 residues. V was pared by 0 bases and J by 2 bases, with 8 bases between. The germline gives CDR1 MGHRA, CDR2 YSYEKL. Incomplete CDR3 DNA: TGCGCCAGCAGCCAAGATGGGGCTGCCTACGAG. Translated, it gives CASSQDGAAYE. The entire CDR3 reads CASSQDGAAYEQYF.